The next 15 T cell receptor beta chains were all read from a single sample in a study of control samples from healthy donors and cancer patients. Clones were read by immunoSEQ multiplex PCR, and TCRdb kept only the in-frame ones, dropping some. This sample has about 58,000 clones, with 94% found just once. Sequencing used blood. The receptors come from a man aged 25-45 years in good health.

The chain recombines TRBV2 with TRBJ2-5; D is undetermined. With 4 bases removed from V and 2 bases from J, the gap between germline ends came to 5 bases. There are 12 residues in the CDR3. Germline V CDR1 and CDR2: SNHLY, FYNNEI. The CDR3 DNA follows: TGTGCCAGCAGTGGTGGTCAAGAGACCCAGTACTTC. This sequence encodes CASSGGQETQYF.

The chain recombines TRBV6-5 with TRBJ2-7; D uncertain. Germline V gene data show CDR1 as MNHEY and CDR2 as SVGAGI. V gave up 2 bases and J gave up 6 bases, with 11 bases separating them. The CDR3 is made up of 13 amino acids. CDR3 in amino acids: CASSYRAEREQYF. CDR3 bases: TGTGCCAGCAGTTACCGGGCTGAGCGCGAGCAGTACTTC.

This chain links TRBV27 with TRBJ1-5; TRBD1 matches at 7 bases. Germline values: CDR1 MNHEY, CDR2 SMNVEV (reference sequence). The CDR3 is 14 residues long. Unmatched junction bases numbered 8, after V lost 8 bases and J lost 4 bases. CDR3 nucleotide sequence: TGTGCCAGCGCTAGCAGGGGGGGGAATCAGCCCCAGCATTTT. Translating it yields CASASRGGNQPQHF.

The V call is TRBV2, the J call TRBJ1-1; the match to TRBD1 covers 9 bases. CDR3 length equals 13 residues. CDR1 and CDR2 (germline): SNHLY, FYNNEI. V was clipped by 10 bases and J by 7 bases; unmatched bases: 10. The CDR3 here is CATSGTGLFEAFF. The CDR3 DNA sequence: TGTGCCACCTCCGGGACAGGGCTTTTTGAAGCTTTCTTT.

V gene TRBV27 combines with J gene TRBJ2-6; D tentatively fits TRBD1 or TRBD2 (5 bases each). V lost 11 bases, J lost 0 bases, and 20 bases lay in between. There are 17 residues in the CDR3. Germline V gene sequence: CDR1 MNHEY, CDR2 SMNVEV (reference sequence). As DNA, the CDR3 is TGTGCCTCCTCCCCGGGACGAAGGAACTCTGGGGCCAACGTCCTGACTTTC. Amino acid sequence: CASSPGRRNSGANVLTF.

V and J are TRBV6-5 and TRBJ1-5; D might be TRBD1 (6 bases). V gave up 2 bases and J gave up 5 bases, with 13 bases separating them. Germline V CDR1 and CDR2: MNHEY, SVGAGI. The CDR3 runs 15 residues. This CDR3 reads CASSYGQRADQPQHF. The CDR3 nucleotides are TGTGCCAGCAGTTACGGACAGAGAGCAGATCAGCCCCAGCATTTT.

This chain joins TRBV2 and TRBJ1-2; no definite D call. V gave up 2 bases and J gave up 4 bases, with 11 bases separating them. This CDR3 contains 14 residues. Germline lookup yields CDR1 SNHLY and CDR2 FYNNEI. CDR3 DNA: TGTGCCAGCAGTGAAAGGCGGGCCTCCTATGGCTACACCTTC. This encodes CASSERRASYGYTF.

The gene calls are TRBV28 and TRBJ1-1; D may be TRBD1 (6 bases). This CDR3 is 11 amino acids long. V lost 5 bases and J lost 8, with 9 bases in between. Germline lookup yields CDR1 MDHEN and CDR2 SYDVKM. The CDR3 coding sequence is TGTGCCAGCAGTACTGACAGGGAAGCTTTCTTT. Protein product: CASSTDREAFF.

The V call is TRBV11-2, the J call TRBJ2-5; no clear D. Germline V lookup: CDR1 SGHAT, CDR2 FQNNGV. This CDR3 comprises 12 residues. With 3 bases removed from V and 4 bases from J, the gap between germline ends came to 6 bases. The CDR3 reads CASSFLLETQYF. DNA of the CDR3: TGTGCCAGCAGCTTTCTATTAGAGACCCAGTACTTC.

The rearrangement links TRBV5-1 to TRBJ2-5, with TRBD1 matching 10 bases. Germline CDR1 is SGHRS and CDR2 is YFSETQ. The V and J ends lost 5 bases and 4 bases, in that order; junction bases with no gene match: 5. The length of the CDR3 is 14 residues. CDR3 sequence reads: CASSSRTGGETQYF. The DNA for the CDR3 is TGCGCCAGCAGTAGTCGGACAGGGGGAGAGACCCAGTACTTC.

The chain is built from TRBV29-1 and TRBJ1-1; tentative D call: TRBD1 (6 bases). The V end lost 2 bases, the J end lost 3 bases, and 10 bases lay between the germline ends. The V gene's germline CDR1 is SQVTM and CDR2 ANQGSEA. This CDR3 is built from 13 residues. The CDR3 DNA reads as TGCAGCGTTGAACAGGGGATGCACACTGAAGCTTTCTTT. It specifies CSVEQGMHTEAFF.

CDR3: CAGGTGGTGYTF. Written as DNA, the CDR3 is TGTGCCGGGGGGACAGGGGGCACAGGCTACACCTTC. This chain uses TRBV7-2 with TRBJ1-2, with 12 bases identical to TRBD1. Germline trimming cut 11 bases from V and 8 bases from J; bases unmatched to any gene: 6. Germline assignment: CDR1 SGHTA and CDR2 FQGNSA. This CDR3 contains 12 residues.

This chain uses TRBV24-1 with TRBJ2-5; D not certain. Germline-derived CDR1 and CDR2 are KGHDR and SFDVKD. The CDR3 spans 17 residues. V lost 3 bases and J lost 0, with 16 bases in between. The CDR3 reads CATSDALMAPYQETQYF. The CDR3 nucleotides are TGTGCCACCAGTGATGCCCTCATGGCCCCTTACCAAGAGACCCAGTACTTC.

The gene calls are TRBV30 and TRBJ1-2; 7 positions agree with TRBD1. There are 12 residues in the CDR3. CDR1 and CDR2 from the germline V gene are GTSNPN and SVGIG (reference sequence). J gave up 7 bases and V 2 bases, and 4 bases lay outside the gene matches. The CDR3 sequence is CAWSYGQAGYTF. In DNA form, the CDR3 reads TGTGCCTGGAGTTACGGACAGGCTGGCTACACCTTC. Based on the CDR3 plus reference TRBV30 and TRBJ1-2, the full variable domain is SQTIHQWPATLVQPVGSPLSLECTVEGTSNPNLYWYRQAAGRGLQLLFYSVGIGQISSEVPQNLSASRPQDRQFILSSKKLLLSDSGFYLCAWSYGQAGYTFGSGTRLTVV.

The chain combines TRBV3-1 (or the pseudogene TRBV3-2) with TRBJ1-1; D possibly corresponds to TRBD1 (5 bases). Deletions cut 5 bases from V and 7 bases from J, with 14 bases between. The V gene's germline CDR1 is LGHDT and CDR2 YNNKEL (reference sequence). The CDR3 runs 13 residues. The CDR3 loop is CASSGLGRVEAFF. For the CDR3, the DNA is TGTGCCAGCAGCGGGTTGGGACGGGTTGAAGCTTTCTTT.